This TCR beta chain emerged from a study of T cell changes during pregnancy in multiple sclerosis. This CDR3 contains 16 residues. CDR1 is SGHNT and CDR2 is YENEEA in the germline V gene. With 4 bases clipped from V and 1 base from J, the junction kept 5 bases outside the gene matches. TCRdb's table, derived via immunoSEQ multiplex PCR, lists solely in-frame clones and lacks some. The sample records roughly 43,000 clones, about 88% being singletons. This clone was recorded only once. This sequence originates from a female donor with multiple sclerosis, enrolled in a pregnancy study. This sample comprised CD4+ T cells from peripheral blood mononuclear cells, obtained after pregnancy. V and J are TRBV11-3 and TRBJ2-3, with 10 bases matching TRBD2. The CDR3 is CASSSRTSGRTDTQYF. DNA of the CDR3: TGTGCCAGCAGCTCTCGGACTAGCGGCCGCACAGATACGCAGTATTTT.